The 17 T cell receptor beta chains below were found in one sample sequenced in a study of immune cell composition in non-small cell lung cancer. Only in-frame clones appear in the TCRdb table, and some are missing; sequencing was by immunoSEQ multiplex PCR. The sample has 12,000 to 15,000 clones; around 75% are singletons. The sequencing input was lung tumor tissue. The receptors stem from a human donor with non-small cell lung cancer.

This CDR3 is CASSDSRTNEKLFF. The DNA of the CDR3 is TGTGCCAGCAGCGACAGTAGAACTAATGAAAAACTGTTTTTT. The rearrangement joins TRBV2 to TRBJ1-4; D might be TRBD1 (5 bases). Trimming pared 6 bases from V and 1 base from J, leaving 9 bases between. The CDR3 is 14 amino acids. CDR1 SNHLY and CDR2 FYNNEI come from the germline V gene.

This chain links TRBV7-8 with TRBJ2-2, with 7 bases aligning to TRBD1. This CDR3 has 15 amino acids. V trimming: 4 bases; J trimming: 1 base; junction bases outside the gene matches: 3. Germline V gene data show CDR1 as SGHVS and CDR2 as FQNEAQ. The CDR3 spells CASSSGTENTGELFF. The CDR3 DNA reads as TGTGCCAGCAGCTCTGGGACAGAGAACACCGGGGAGCTGTTTTTT.

This clone is classed as medium-sized (0.01 to 0.1%). CDR3 sequence: CASSPGTSGSGNEQFF. The CDR3 nucleotides read TGTGCCAGCAGCCCCGGGACTAGCGGGAGTGGCAATGAGCAGTTCTTC. The chain employs TRBV5-4 and TRBJ2-1; 14 positions agree with TRBD2. The CDR3 is made up of 16 amino acids. The ends lost 4 bases at V and 6 bases at J; junction bases unmatched: 6. From germline, CDR1 is SGHNT and CDR2 YYREEE (reference sequence).

The V and J genes are TRBV4-3 and TRBJ1-6, with D maybe TRBD1 (5 bases). V lost 4 bases and J lost 10, with 29 bases in between. The CDR3 is made up of 19 amino acids. Per germline, CDR1 LGHNA and CDR2 YSLEER. CDR3 region: CASSRSNLYAGLSQSPLHF. The CDR3 DNA reads as TGCGCCAGCAGCCGCTCGAACTTATATGCAGGGCTTTCGCAATCACCCCTCCACTTT.

The chain carries TRBV2 and TRBJ2-7; possibly TRBD1 for D (6 bases). Trimming removed 8 bases at V and 4 bases at J, with 30 bases between. Per the germline V gene, CDR1 is SNHLY and CDR2 is FYNNEI. The CDR3 has 18 residues. The CDR3 loop is CASEGDLDSPAGAYEQYF. Here the CDR3 DNA reads TGTGCCAGCGAGGGGGACCTGGACAGCCCGGCTGGGGCTTACGAGCAGTACTTC. The variable domain in full, completed from reference TRBV2 and TRBJ2-7, reads EPEVTQTPSHQVTQMGQEVILRCVPISNHLYFYWYRQILGQKVEFLVSFYNNEISEKSEIFDDQFSVERPDGSNFTLKIRSTKLEDSAMYFCASEGDLDSPAGAYEQYFGPGTRLTVT.

The chain recombines TRBV18 with TRBJ2-7; D might be TRBD1 (7 bases). The ends were cut back, 0 bases at V and 2 bases at J, with 11 bases in the middle. Per germline, CDR1 KGHSH and CDR2 LQKENI. The CDR3 is made up of 15 amino acids. CDR3 protein: CASSPPTGTPYEQYF. CDR3 DNA sequence: TGTGCCAGCTCACCACCGACAGGGACTCCCTACGAGCAGTACTTC.

This clone showed up just a few times. The chain is built from TRBV5-8 and TRBJ2-5; TRBD2 matches at 14 bases. V gave up 4 bases and J gave up 4 bases; unmatched junction bases: 3. There are 15 residues in the CDR3. Germline V gene data show CDR1 as SGHTS and CDR2 as YDEGEE. The CDR3 DNA reads TGTGCCAGCAGCCCCGGGACTAGCGGGAGAGAGACCCAGTACTTC. Translation gives CASSPGTSGRETQYF.

The chain uses TRBV18 and TRBJ2-6; D is perhaps TRBD1 (5 bases). Germline loops: CDR1 KGHSH, CDR2 LQKENI. V gave up 5 bases and J gave up 0 bases, with 11 bases separating them. The CDR3 sequence is 16 residues long. CDR3 sequence: CASSSRQTSGANVLTF. CDR3 nucleotide sequence: TGTGCCAGCTCATCCCGACAGACCTCTGGGGCCAACGTCCTGACTTTC.

The chain employs TRBV9 and TRBJ2-5; D gene ambiguous. V shed 3 bases and J shed 4 bases, with 13 bases lying between them. The CDR3 loop spans 14 amino acids. Germline V lookup: CDR1 SGDLS, CDR2 YYNGEE. The CDR3 nucleotides are TGTGCCAGCAGCGATGGGCCAACCGGAGAGACCCAGTACTTC. It yields the protein CASSDGPTGETQYF.

V is TRBV4-1 and J is TRBJ2-3, with TRBD1 matching over 8 bases. The germline V gene encodes CDR1 MGHRA and CDR2 YSYEKL. This CDR3 comprises 15 residues. Trimming removed 5 bases from V and 2 bases from J; junction bases left unmatched: 6. The CDR3, as DNA: TGCGCCAGCAGCAGCGAGGACAGGGACACAGATACGCAGTATTTT. It encodes CASSSEDRDTDTQYF.

This clone was observed a few times. V is TRBV29-1 and J is TRBJ1-3; unclear D gene. CDR1 is SQVTM and CDR2 is ANQGSEA in the germline V gene. The CDR3 is 12 residues long. Trimming left V 6 bases short and J 3 bases short, with 9 bases between. This chain's CDR3 is CSVTGFGNTIYF. CDR3 coding DNA: TGCAGCGTCACCGGGTTTGGAAACACCATATATTTT.

The chain employs TRBV7-9 and TRBJ2-2; D uncertain. The CDR3 is made up of 11 amino acids. Looked up from germline, CDR1 is SEHNR and CDR2 is FQNEAQ (reference sequence). Trimming stripped 10 bases from V and 6 bases from J, with 9 bases between. CDR3 region: CATFFSGELFF. CDR3 coding DNA: TGTGCCACGTTTTTTTCCGGGGAGCTGTTTTTT.

This clone appeared once. The chain joins TRBV30 to TRBJ2-7, with TRBD2 matching over 8 bases. Germline-derived CDR1 and CDR2 are GTSNPN and SVGIG (reference sequence). The CDR3 has 18 amino acids. Germline trimming cut 0 bases from V and 2 bases from J; bases unmatched to any gene: 15. CDR3 DNA: TGTGCCTGGAGTGTACAAGAGGAGGGTAGCGGGATGACCTACGAGCAGTACTTC. Its translation is CAWSVQEEGSGMTYEQYF.

The CDR3 spells CASSQNFPGQGHYEQYF. In DNA form, the CDR3 reads TGCGCCAGCAGCCAGAACTTTCCGGGACAGGGGCACTACGAGCAGTACTTC. This chain uses TRBV5-1 with TRBJ2-7; 10 bases match TRBD1. Germline CDR1 reads SGHRS; CDR2 reads YFSETQ. V trimming: 4 bases; J trimming: 3 bases; junction bases outside the gene matches: 13. The CDR3 consists of 17 residues.

The chain combines TRBV7-8 with TRBJ2-1; 10 bases line up with TRBD2. Germline lookup yields CDR1 SGHVS and CDR2 FQNEAQ. This CDR3 is built from 15 residues. J was trimmed by 4 bases and V by 5 bases; bases with no gene match: 5. DNA for the CDR3: TGTGCCAGCAGCGGGGGACTAGCGAATTACAATGAGCAGTTCTTC. This encodes CASSGGLANYNEQFF.

CDR3 sequence reads: CASSLDSNYGYTF. CDR3 DNA sequence: TGTGCCAGCAGTTTGGACAGTAACTATGGCTACACCTTC. The chain joins TRBV6-5 to TRBJ1-2; D is possibly TRBD1 (6 bases). This CDR3 is built from 13 residues. Deletions cut 4 bases from V and 1 base from J, with 7 bases between. Germline CDR1 is MNHEY and CDR2 is SVGAGI.

The chain recombines TRBV7-2 with TRBJ2-5, with D maybe TRBD2 (5 bases). The CDR3 contains 14 residues. In germline, CDR1 is SGHTA, CDR2 FQGNSA. The V end lost 1 base, the J end lost 4 bases, and 10 bases lay between the germline ends. The CDR3 DNA reads TGTGCCAGCAGCTTAGGATTGGGGAGAGAGACCCAGTACTTC. Translated: CASSLGLGRETQYF.